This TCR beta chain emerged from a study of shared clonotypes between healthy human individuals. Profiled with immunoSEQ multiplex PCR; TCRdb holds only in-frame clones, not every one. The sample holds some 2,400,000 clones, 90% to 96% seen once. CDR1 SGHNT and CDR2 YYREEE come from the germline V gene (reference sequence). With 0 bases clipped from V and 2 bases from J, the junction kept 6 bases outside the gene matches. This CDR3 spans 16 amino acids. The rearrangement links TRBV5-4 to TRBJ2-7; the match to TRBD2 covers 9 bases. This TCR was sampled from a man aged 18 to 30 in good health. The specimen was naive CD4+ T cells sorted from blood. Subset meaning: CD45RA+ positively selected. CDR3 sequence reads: CASSLGASGTTYEQYF. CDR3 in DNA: TGTGCCAGCAGCTTGGGGGCTAGCGGGACTACCTACGAGCAGTACTTC.